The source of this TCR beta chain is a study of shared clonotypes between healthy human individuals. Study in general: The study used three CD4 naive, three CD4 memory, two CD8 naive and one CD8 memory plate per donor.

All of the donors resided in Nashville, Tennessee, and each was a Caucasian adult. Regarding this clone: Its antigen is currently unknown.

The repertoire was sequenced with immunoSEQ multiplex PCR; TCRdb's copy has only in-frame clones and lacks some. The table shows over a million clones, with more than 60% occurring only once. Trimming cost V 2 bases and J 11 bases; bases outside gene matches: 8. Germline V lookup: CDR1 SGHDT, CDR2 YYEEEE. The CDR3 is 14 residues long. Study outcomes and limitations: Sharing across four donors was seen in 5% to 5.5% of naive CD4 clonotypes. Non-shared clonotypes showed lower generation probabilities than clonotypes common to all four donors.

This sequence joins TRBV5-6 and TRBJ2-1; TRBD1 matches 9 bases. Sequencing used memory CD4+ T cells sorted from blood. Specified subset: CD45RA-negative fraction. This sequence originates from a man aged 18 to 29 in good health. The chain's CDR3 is CASSFSAGQGKQFF. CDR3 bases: TGTGCCAGCAGCTTCAGCGCCGGACAGGGGAAGCAGTTCTTC.